These 27 T cell receptor beta chains originate from one sample sequenced in a study of cytomegalovirus exposure and HLA in healthy donors (dated by TCRdb to about 2017). Library method: the immunoSEQ multiplex PCR assay. For the multiplex PCR, a mixture combining 60 forward primers for TCR Vbeta segments and 13 reverse primers for TCR Jbeta segments was used. What TCRdb holds here is the immuneACCESS table cut down to in-frame rearrangements. Part of the clones is not present; checked against another copy, under half of the missing clones reflect an unresolved V gene, and the others are unexplained. In all, the sample holds 230,000 or so clones, and around 90% of those were seen once. Of the sample, 1.5% to 2% is held by the ten largest clones. Sequencing used PBMCs. Receptor source: a girl aged 2-15 years in good health and CMV-seronegative.

This clone was counted once. This chain connects TRBV28 to TRBJ2-7; D perhaps matches TRBD1 (6 bases). Looked up from germline, CDR1 is MDHEN and CDR2 is SYDVKM. The CDR3 totals 12 residues. Trimming took off 10 bases at V and 0 bases at J, with 10 bases between the two ends. The CDR3 DNA reads as TGTGCCACCCGGGACACCTCCTACGAGCAGTACTTC. Translation: CATRDTSYEQYF.

The gene calls are TRBV10-2 and TRBJ2-5, with D unclear. The CDR3 runs 15 residues. Trimming shortened V by 0 bases and J by 2 bases, and 10 bases separated the two germline ends. Germline V CDR1 and CDR2: WSHSY, SAAADI. The CDR3 DNA follows: TGCGCCAGCAGTGAGTCCCCCGCAGCGCAAGAGACCCAGTACTTC. Translated, it gives CASSESPAAQETQYF.

The rearrangement uses TRBV10-1 and TRBJ2-7; tentatively, D is TRBD1 (6 bases). Trimming shortened V by 0 bases and J by 2 bases, and 11 bases separated the two germline ends. This CDR3 is 15 amino acids long. Germline V gene sequence: CDR1 WNHNN, CDR2 SYGVQD (reference sequence). This CDR3 reads CASSESATGAYEQYF. The DNA for the CDR3 is TGCGCCAGCAGTGAGTCCGCGACAGGAGCCTACGAGCAGTACTTC.

The chain recombines TRBV11-3 with TRBJ2-7; 10 bases align to TRBD2. V shed 2 bases, J shed 3 bases, and the junction held 4 bases outside the gene matches. The CDR3 consists of 15 residues. Germline V gives CDR1 SGHNT, CDR2 YENEEA. CDR3 DNA: TGTGCCAGCAGCTTAAGTAGCGGGGGGAGCTACGAGCAGTACTTC. Its translation is CASSLSSGGSYEQYF.

The chain joins TRBV5-1 to TRBJ2-1; 9 positions agree with TRBD2. The length of the CDR3 is 16 residues. V lost 7 bases and J lost 5; bases outside the gene matches: 13. Per germline, CDR1 SGHRS and CDR2 YFSETQ. The DNA for the CDR3 is TGCGCCAGCGGAGTTACAAGCGGGGGGCATCACAATGAGCAGTTCTTC. Translation gives CASGVTSGGHHNEQFF.

The chain is built from TRBV7-7 and TRBJ2-7; the D gene is possibly TRBD2 (6 bases). Trimming took 1 base from V and 0 from J, leaving 10 bases between them. The CDR3 covers 15 residues. CDR1 SSHAT and CDR2 FNYEAQ come from the germline V gene (reference sequence). CDR3 nucleotide sequence: TGTGCCAGCAGCTTAGGGGACGGGAGCTCCTACGAGCAGTACTTC. It yields the protein CASSLGDGSSYEQYF.

The V and J genes are TRBV6-6 and TRBJ1-1; D remains ambiguous. This CDR3 contains 14 residues. V lost 5 bases to trimming and J lost 6 bases, with 16 bases between them. The germline CDR1 and CDR2 sequences are MNHNY and SVGAGI (reference sequence). The chain's CDR3 is CASSRHAERPEAFF. The CDR3 nucleotides are TGTGCCAGCAGTAGACATGCCGAACGCCCTGAAGCTTTCTTT.

The chain links TRBV7-9 to TRBJ2-6; the D gene is possibly TRBD2 (5 bases). Germline V CDR1 and CDR2: SEHNR, FQNEAQ (reference sequence). Trimming removed 10 bases from V and 0 bases from J, with 13 bases in between. The CDR3 is 15 amino acids. The CDR3 region has the DNA TGTGCCACCACTGGAGGCGGCTCTGGGGCCAACGTCCTGACTTTC. Translation: CATTGGGSGANVLTF.

This sequence joins TRBV16 and TRBJ1-6; 7 bases match TRBD1. The CDR3 spans 13 residues. Germline CDR1 reads KGHSY; CDR2 reads FQNENV. Trimming took 4 bases from V and 8 from J; bases not matched to a gene: 2. The CDR3 protein is CASSPGTDSPLHF. The DNA of the CDR3 is TGTGCCAGCAGCCCAGGGACAGATTCACCCCTCCACTTT.

The chain has TRBV9 and TRBJ1-2, with D unclear. The V gene lost 3 bases and the J gene lost 4 bases, with 7 bases spanning the gap. Germline assignment: CDR1 SGDLS and CDR2 YYNGEE. CDR3 length: 12 amino acids. The CDR3 nucleotides are TGTGCCAGCAGCGGACTCAGCTATGGCTACACCTTC. The encoded protein is CASSGLSYGYTF.

The chain couples TRBV6-5 to TRBJ1-2, with D uncertain. This CDR3 contains 11 residues. Trimming stripped 6 bases from V and 6 bases from J, with 8 bases between. Per the germline V gene, CDR1 is MNHEY and CDR2 is SVGAGI. CDR3 loop: CASSNTDGYTF. For the CDR3, the DNA is TGTGCCAGCAGCAATACGGATGGCTACACCTTC.

The chain uses TRBV9 and TRBJ2-1, with D possibly being TRBD1 (5 bases). Trimming stripped 1 base from V and 8 bases from J, with 10 bases between. Germline CDR1 reads SGDLS; CDR2 reads YYNGEE. The CDR3 sequence is 13 residues long. Here the CDR3 reads CASSVQGAHEQFF. Here the CDR3 DNA reads TGTGCCAGCAGCGTACAAGGGGCCCATGAGCAGTTCTTC.

The chain links TRBV7-8 to TRBJ2-3, with 7 bases fitting TRBD2. The CDR3 is made up of 17 amino acids. CDR1 and CDR2 (germline): SGHVS, FQNEAQ. Trimming cost V 3 bases and J 3 bases; bases outside gene matches: 12. The CDR3 loop reads CASSFSGAGVLTDTQYF. The CDR3 nucleotides are TGTGCCAGCAGCTTTAGTGGGGCGGGAGTGTTAACAGATACGCAGTATTTT. Combining the CDR3 with reference TRBV7-8 and TRBJ2-3 gives the whole variable domain GAGVSQSPRYKVAKRGQDVALRCDPISGHVSLFWYQQALGQGPEFLTYFQNEAQLDKSGLPSDRFFAERPEGSVSTLKIQRTQQEDSAVYLCASSFSGAGVLTDTQYFGPGTRLTVL.

The V and J genes are TRBV7-9 and TRBJ2-5, with 7 positions matching TRBD2. The CDR3 length is 15 residues. CDR1 SEHNR and CDR2 FQNEAQ come from the germline V gene (reference sequence). V was pared by 2 bases and J by 5 bases, with 8 bases of the junction left unmatched. This CDR3 reads CASSLISLAGETQYF. CDR3 DNA: TGTGCCAGCAGCTTAATAAGTTTAGCGGGCGAGACCCAGTACTTC.

V and J are TRBV19 and TRBJ2-3; 7 positions agree with TRBD2. Unmatched junction bases numbered 2, after V lost 2 bases and J lost 0 bases. CDR1 is LNHDA and CDR2 is SQIVND in the germline V gene (reference sequence). This CDR3 is 15 amino acids long. CDR3 coding DNA: TGTGCCAGTAGTATAAGCGGGACCAGCACAGATACGCAGTATTTT. Protein: CASSISGTSTDTQYF. The full variable domain, rest sourced from reference TRBV19 and TRBJ2-3, is DGGITQSPKYLFRKEGQNVTLSCEQNLNHDAMYWYRQDPGQGLRLIYYSQIVNDFQKGDIAEGYSVSREKKESFPLTVTSAQKNPTAFYLCASSISGTSTDTQYFGPGTRLTVL.

The rearrangement links TRBV7-3 to TRBJ2-3; D perhaps matches TRBD2 (7 bases). From germline, CDR1 is SGHTA and CDR2 FQGTGA. Trimming removed 5 bases at V and 6 bases at J, with 9 bases between. The CDR3 spans 12 residues. CDR3 residues: CASSPGGDTQYF. The CDR3 region has the DNA TGTGCCAGCAGCCCGGGGGGCGATACGCAGTATTTT.

The rearrangement links TRBV9 to TRBJ2-7, with 8 bases that match TRBD2. The CDR3 runs 18 residues. Germline V gene data show CDR1 as SGDLS and CDR2 as YYNGEE. V lost 2 bases and J lost 0; bases outside the gene matches: 13. The CDR3 here is CASSVPGLAGSSSYEQYF. In nucleotides, the CDR3 is TGTGCCAGCAGCGTGCCCGGGCTAGCGGGCTCGAGCTCCTACGAGCAGTACTTC.

J is TRBJ2-7 and V is TRBV7-6; 8 nucleotides match TRBD1. There are 15 residues in the CDR3. Germline CDR1 is SGHVS and CDR2 is FNYEAQ. The J segment lost 3 bases and the V segment lost 1 base, leaving 5 bases of the junction unmatched. The CDR3 DNA follows: TGTGCCAGCAGCTTAGGGCTCGGACAGGGCTACGAGCAGTACTTC. This sequence encodes CASSLGLGQGYEQYF.

This chain uses TRBV7-2 with TRBJ1-2; 7 bases are shared with TRBD1. V was pared by 1 base and J by 8 bases, with 13 bases of the junction left unmatched. This CDR3 comprises 16 residues. Germline assignment: CDR1 SGHTA and CDR2 FQGNSA. The CDR3 nucleotides are TGTGCCAGCAGCTTAGAGAGGGGGCCCGGAGTAGGCGGCTACACCTTC. This encodes CASSLERGPGVGGYTF.

As regards this clone: Different DNA sequences within this sample yield the same CDR3. The V call is TRBV6-1, the J call TRBJ2-1; TRBD2 aligns across 7 bases. The CDR3 contains 16 residues. The trim removed 4 bases at V and 4 bases at J, leaving 10 bases unmatched. CDR1 and CDR2 from the germline V gene are MNHNS and SASEGT. CDR3 coding DNA: TGTGCCAGCAGTGGAGGGGCGGGGGATCGGTACAATGAGCAGTTCTTC. Protein product: CASSGGAGDRYNEQFF.

V is TRBV28 and J is TRBJ2-7, with unresolved D. Looked up from germline, CDR1 is MDHEN and CDR2 is SYDVKM. The CDR3 sequence is 15 residues long. With 2 bases removed from V and 2 bases from J, the gap between germline ends came to 13 bases. This CDR3 is CASSLGRPSTYEQYF. As DNA, the CDR3 is TGTGCCAGCAGTTTAGGCAGGCCCTCCACCTACGAGCAGTACTTC.

The gene calls are TRBV29-1 and TRBJ1-2; 8 positions match TRBD1. J gave up 7 bases and V 4 bases, and 5 bases lay outside the gene matches. The CDR3 consists of 12 residues. CDR1 and CDR2 from the germline V gene are SQVTM and ANQGSEA. DNA of the CDR3: TGCAGCGTTGTTGGCAGGGGGCCTGGCTACACCTTC. The encoded protein is CSVVGRGPGYTF.

The rearrangement joins TRBV27 to TRBJ2-6; perhaps TRBD1 as D (6 bases). CDR1 is MNHEY and CDR2 is SMNVEV in the germline V gene (reference sequence). CDR3 length: 15 amino acids. V lost 0 bases to trimming and J lost 5 bases, with 8 bases between them. The CDR3 sequence is CASSLSRGRANVLTF. CDR3 nucleotide sequence: TGTGCCAGCAGTTTATCAAGGGGGAGGGCCAACGTCCTGACTTTC.

This clone appeared a single time. This chain connects TRBV6-5 to TRBJ2-4, with D perhaps TRBD1 (5 bases). Germline CDR1 MNHEY, CDR2 SVGAGI. V shed 2 bases and J shed 5 bases, with 13 bases lying between them. The CDR3 length is 15 residues. The CDR3 DNA sequence: TGTGCCAGCAGTTACGGTGCGATGGGGCAAAACATTCAGTACTTC. Amino acid sequence: CASSYGAMGQNIQYF.

The rearrangement joins TRBV9 to TRBJ2-1; TRBD2 is a possible D gene (6 bases). Trimming took 1 base from V and 4 from J, leaving 9 bases between them. Germline V gives CDR1 SGDLS, CDR2 YYNGEE. The length of the CDR3 is 14 residues. The CDR3 DNA sequence: TGTGCCAGCAGCGTATGGGGGGATTACAATGAGCAGTTCTTC. Translating gives CASSVWGDYNEQFF. Filled out from reference TRBV9 and TRBJ2-1, the complete variable domain reads DSGVTQTPKHLITATGQRVTLRCSPRSGDLSVYWYQQSLDQGLQFLIQYYNGEERAKGNILERFSAQQFPDLHSELNLSSLELGDSALYFCASSVWGDYNEQFFGPGTRLTVL.

The chain employs TRBV27 and TRBJ2-7; 7 bases match TRBD1. This CDR3 region has 15 residues. Germline lookup yields CDR1 MNHEY and CDR2 SMNVEV (reference sequence). J lost 0 bases, V lost 5 bases, and 7 bases had no gene match. Here the CDR3 reads CASSRTGSLSYEQYF. The CDR3 coding sequence is TGTGCCAGCAGTAGGACAGGCTCCCTCTCCTACGAGCAGTACTTC.

For this clone: One end of the junction does not line up with germline, which may come from a read error. The chain couples TRBV30 to TRBJ1-2, with D unresolved. The CDR3 covers 10 residues. Germline values: CDR1 GTSNPN, CDR2 SVGIG (reference sequence). The CDR3 spells CAWSPPEFAF. CDR3 DNA sequence: TGTGCCTGGAGCCCCCCCGAATTCGCGTTC.